This passage covers 13 T cell receptor beta chains from one sample sequenced in a study of shared clonotypes between healthy human individuals. Libraries were prepared by immunoSEQ multiplex PCR; TCRdb keeps only in-frame clonotypes and omits some of them. The data show hundreds of thousands of clones, about 97% seen once. Sequenced material: naive CD4+ T cells sorted from blood. Subset noted: CD45RA+ positively selected. The receptors stem from a woman in her thirties in good health.

This clone was detected only once. Other DNA sequences from this sample encode an identical CDR3 as well. The chain joins TRBV7-9 to TRBJ1-1; a weak D match, TRBD1 (6 bases). V lost 5 bases and J lost 1, with 11 bases in between. CDR3 size: 14 residues. Germline CDR1 SEHNR, CDR2 FQNEAQ (reference sequence). The CDR3 nucleotides are TGTGCCAGCAGCCCGGGGACATCGAACACTGAAGCTTTCTTT. Its protein is CASSPGTSNTEAFF.

This chain links TRBV5-1 with TRBJ2-4; D possibly corresponds to TRBD1 (6 bases). The germline V gene has CDR1 SGHRS and CDR2 YFSETQ. The V and J ends lost 1 base and 2 bases respectively, with 28 bases between them. There are 21 residues in the CDR3. DNA of the CDR3: TGCGCCAGCAGCTTGAATATGGGACATTTTGCGGCTCGGACAACCAAAAACATTCAGTACTTC. It encodes CASSLNMGHFAARTTKNIQYF.

J is TRBJ2-3 and V is TRBV30; TRBD1 aligns across 7 bases. Germline values: CDR1 GTSNPN, CDR2 SVGIG (reference sequence). The junction had 6 bases not matched to a gene; V was cut back by 8 bases and J by 1 base. This CDR3 comprises 13 residues. The CDR3 is CARGGAGTDTQYF. The CDR3 DNA follows: TGTGCCCGAGGGGGCGCGGGCACAGATACGCAGTATTTT.

This clone was seen just once. The chain has TRBV28 and TRBJ2-1; TRBD2 matches at 14 bases. CDR3 length: 17 amino acids. The trim removed 4 bases at V and 4 bases at J, leaving 6 bases unmatched. Germline lookup yields CDR1 MDHEN and CDR2 SYDVKM. CDR3 coding DNA: TGTGCCAGCAGTTCTCCGGGACTAGCGGGAGTTTACAATGAGCAGTTCTTC. Translation: CASSSPGLAGVYNEQFF.

The chain couples TRBV7-9 to TRBJ1-2; a possible D gene is TRBD1 (5 bases). Germline values: CDR1 SEHNR, CDR2 FQNEAQ (reference sequence). V was shortened by 8 bases and J by 3 bases, with 10 bases between the two germline ends. The CDR3 consists of 12 residues. CDR3 region: CASATRDYGYTF. The CDR3, as DNA: TGTGCCAGCGCAACCAGGGACTATGGCTACACCTTC.

V gene TRBV7-2 combines with J gene TRBJ2-7; 10 nucleotides match TRBD2. CDR3 size: 18 residues. V shed 0 bases and J 3 bases; nucleotides not matched to a gene: 11. In germline, CDR1 is SGHTA, CDR2 FQGNSA. DNA of the CDR3: TGTGCCAGCAGCTTAGCGCGGGGACTAGCGTTATCCCGCTACGAGCAGTACTTC. It codes for CASSLARGLALSRYEQYF.

V usage is TRBV29-1 and J usage is TRBJ1-2; a weak D match, TRBD1 (5 bases). Looked up from germline, CDR1 is SQVTM and CDR2 is ANQGSEA. V lost 4 bases and J lost 4, with 10 bases in between. The length of the CDR3 is 12 residues. The CDR3 protein is CSVGGRPYGYTF. CDR3 sequence (DNA): TGCAGCGTTGGGGGCAGGCCCTATGGCTACACCTTC. The variable domain in full, completed from reference TRBV29-1 and TRBJ1-2, reads SAVISQKPSRDICQRGTSLTIQCQVDSQVTMMFWYRQQPGQSLTLIATANQGSEATYESGFVIDKFPISRPNLTFSTLTVSNMSPEDSSIYLCSVGGRPYGYTFGSGTRLTVV.

The chain is built from TRBV7-8 and TRBJ2-7; 8 bases agree with TRBD2. CDR3 size: 17 residues. Germline assignment: CDR1 SGHVS and CDR2 FQNEAQ. V shed 3 bases and J 2 bases; nucleotides not matched to a gene: 12. The CDR3 region is CASSFTAGGHGAYEQYF. CDR3 DNA sequence: TGTGCCAGCAGCTTCACGGCGGGGGGACATGGAGCCTACGAGCAGTACTTC.

The CDR3 sequence is CAWNDRAVGNTIYF. CDR3 DNA: TGTGCCTGGAACGACAGGGCTGTAGGAAACACCATATATTTT. The rearrangement uses TRBV30 and TRBJ1-3; 7 nucleotides line up with TRBD1. This CDR3 comprises 14 residues. CDR1 is GTSNPN, CDR2 SVGIG, per germline (reference sequence). After removal of 4 bases from V and 4 bases from J, the junction contained 7 bases not matched to a gene.

The chain links TRBV5-1 to TRBJ2-7; no definite D call. The CDR3 contains 14 residues. V lost 0 bases to trimming and J lost 2 bases, with 9 bases between them. The germline V gene encodes CDR1 SGHRS and CDR2 YFSETQ. The CDR3 DNA sequence: TGCGCCAGCAGCTTGGTTGCTACCGCCTACGAGCAGTACTTC. It is translated as CASSLVATAYEQYF.

J is TRBJ2-1 and V is TRBV19; 10 bases are shared with TRBD2. The V gene's germline CDR1 is LNHDA and CDR2 SQIVND (reference sequence). CDR3 length: 17 amino acids. Losses at the gene ends were 9 bases for V and 2 bases for J; bases not matched to a gene: 13. The CDR3 spells CASRGLAGVGPYNEQFF. DNA of the CDR3: TGTGCCAGCAGGGGGCTAGCGGGAGTTGGCCCCTACAATGAGCAGTTCTTC.

J is TRBJ2-7 and V is TRBV18; TRBD2 matches 8 bases. The CDR3 runs to 16 residues. V shed 2 bases and J 6 bases; nucleotides not matched to a gene: 12. Per germline, CDR1 KGHSH and CDR2 LQKENI. CDR3 amino acids: CASSPGSERETFEQYF. The CDR3 region has the DNA TGTGCCAGCTCACCAGGTTCGGAGCGGGAGACTTTCGAGCAGTACTTC.

Turning to this clone: Other nucleotide sequences in the sample specify the same CDR3. This chain links TRBV20-1 with TRBJ2-1, with D hard to call. From germline, CDR1 is DFQATT and CDR2 SNEGSKA (reference sequence). Trimming removed 3 bases at V and 7 bases at J, with 7 bases between. The CDR3 covers 11 residues. The CDR3 nucleotides read TGCAGTGCTAGCAGGTTGAATGAGCAGTTCTTC. It yields the protein CSASRLNEQFF.